These 20 T cell receptor beta chains were all obtained from the same sample, sequenced in a study of cytotoxic CD8 clonotypes in ibrutinib-treated CLL. TCRdb's table, derived via immunoSEQ multiplex PCR, lists solely in-frame clones and lacks some. Of hundreds of thousands of clones in the sample, around three quarters were seen once. This specimen consisted of PBMCs, obtained after 24 months of ibrutinib treatment. Receptors were obtained from a human donor with chronic lymphocytic leukemia.

This clone was seen once. V and J are TRBV13 and TRBJ2-2; 11 nucleotides match TRBD2. The length of the CDR3 is 20 residues. Germline CDR1 is PRHDT and CDR2 is FYEKMQ (reference sequence). J lost 1 base, V lost 3 bases, and 13 bases had no gene match. The CDR3 DNA sequence: TGTGCCAGCAGCTTCTCACTAGCGGGAGTTACCCTTATGAACACCGGGGAGCTGTTTTTT. The encoded protein is CASSFSLAGVTLMNTGELFF.

The V call is TRBV30, the J call TRBJ1-2; D gene ambiguous. V was clipped by 0 bases and J by 4 bases, with 6 bases between them. CDR3 length: 12 amino acids. The germline CDR1 and CDR2 sequences are GTSNPN and SVGIG (reference sequence). In nucleotides, the CDR3 is TGTGCCTGGAGTGTGGGTCTCTATGGCTACACCTTC. The encoded protein is CAWSVGLYGYTF.

The CDR3 here is CAISESVRQETQYF. The CDR3, as DNA: TGTGCCATCAGTGAGTCGGTAAGACAAGAGACCCAGTACTTC. This chain connects TRBV10-3 to TRBJ2-5; D is ambiguous. V lost 0 bases, J lost 2 bases, and 7 bases lay in between. The CDR3 has 14 residues. The germline CDR1 and CDR2 sequences are ENHRY and SYGVKD.

Here the CDR3 reads CSAARGNEQFF. The DNA of the CDR3 is TGCAGTGCGGCAAGGGGAAATGAGCAGTTCTTC. The chain is built from TRBV20-1 and TRBJ2-1; the D gene is possibly TRBD1 (5 bases). Trimming pared 6 bases from V and 7 bases from J, leaving 10 bases between. Germline assignment: CDR1 DFQATT and CDR2 SNEGSKA (reference sequence). The CDR3 consists of 11 residues.

The genes are TRBV27 and TRBJ1-1; no clear D gene. Trimming cost V 6 bases and J 5 bases, with 16 bases left between them. The germline CDR1 and CDR2 sequences are MNHEY and SMNVEV (reference sequence). This CDR3 is built from 14 residues. This CDR3 reads CASSSANRVTEAFF. The CDR3 DNA is TGTGCCAGCAGCAGCGCTAATAGGGTTACTGAAGCTTTCTTT.

The J gene is TRBJ2-1, the V gene TRBV30; TRBD2 agrees at 8 bases. The junction had 7 bases not matched to a gene; V was cut back by 3 bases and J by 3 bases. The CDR3 consists of 15 residues. Germline V lookup: CDR1 GTSNPN, CDR2 SVGIG (reference sequence). The CDR3 protein is CAWRREGWGYNEQFF. The CDR3, as DNA: TGTGCCTGGAGACGGGAGGGCTGGGGCTACAATGAGCAGTTCTTC.

CDR3 amino acids: CASSQDPKNQPQHF. The CDR3 nucleotides are TGTGCCAGCAGCCAAGATCCCAAGAATCAGCCCCAGCATTTT. The rearrangement joins TRBV4-2 to TRBJ1-5; no clear D gene. This CDR3 has 14 amino acids. The V gene's germline CDR1 is LGHNA and CDR2 YNFKEQ. V was clipped by 0 bases and J by 4 bases, with 7 bases between them.

The V and J genes are TRBV29-1 and TRBJ2-7, with unresolved D. Trimming stripped 2 bases from V and 3 bases from J, with 8 bases between. Germline V gives CDR1 SQVTM, CDR2 ANQGSEA. This CDR3 contains 12 residues. The CDR3 nucleotides read TGCAGCGTTGAACTTAGGGACTACGAGCAGTACTTC. It yields the protein CSVELRDYEQYF.

This chain uses TRBV28 with TRBJ2-7, with a tentative D call TRBD2 (7 bases). Trimming removed 5 bases from V and 3 bases from J, with 20 bases in between. The CDR3 sequence is 16 residues long. Germline-derived CDR1 and CDR2 are MDHEN and SYDVKM. CDR3 protein: CASSPPGGGGGYEQYF. The CDR3, as DNA: TGTGCCAGCAGTCCCCCCGGCGGAGGGGGGGGCTACGAGCAGTACTTC.

This chain links TRBV30 with TRBJ2-5, with 10 bases identical to TRBD2. Unmatched junction bases numbered 9, after V lost 2 bases and J lost 3 bases. The length of the CDR3 is 16 residues. The germline CDR1 and CDR2 sequences are GTSNPN and SVGIG (reference sequence). DNA of the CDR3: TGTGCCTGGAGTCCACGTAGGACTAGCGGAAAAGAGACCCAGTACTTC. This encodes CAWSPRRTSGKETQYF. The full variable domain, its missing parts supplied by reference TRBV30 and TRBJ2-5, is SQTIHQWPATLVQPVGSPLSLECTVEGTSNPNLYWYRQAAGRGLQLLFYSVGIGQISSEVPQNLSASRPQDRQFILSSKKLLLSDSGFYLCAWSPRRTSGKETQYFGPGTRLLVL.

The chain has TRBV27 and TRBJ1-2; 8 bases align to TRBD1. Germline assignment: CDR1 MNHEY and CDR2 SMNVEV (reference sequence). The CDR3 spans 14 residues. Trimming removed 6 bases from V and 8 bases from J; junction bases left unmatched: 11. The CDR3 protein is CASSSLGRGLGYTF. The DNA of the CDR3 is TGTGCCAGCAGCTCCCTGGGCAGGGGGCTAGGCTACACCTTC.

This clone appeared once. The V call is TRBV27, the J call TRBJ2-7; 7 bases are a match to TRBD1. Per the germline V gene, CDR1 is MNHEY and CDR2 is SMNVEV (reference sequence). V was clipped by 3 bases and J by 3 bases; unmatched bases: 5. The CDR3 is 14 amino acids. This CDR3 is CASSFVQGSYEQYF. The DNA of the CDR3 is TGTGCCAGCAGTTTTGTACAGGGGAGCTACGAGCAGTACTTC.

The gene calls are TRBV25-1 and TRBJ2-5; D unresolved. The CDR3 contains 14 residues. Per germline, CDR1 MGHDK and CDR2 SYGVNS. Trimming stripped 3 bases from V and 0 bases from J, with 8 bases between. The CDR3 loop reads CASSDRKYQETQYF. CDR3 sequence (DNA): TGTGCCAGCAGTGACAGGAAATACCAAGAGACCCAGTACTTC.

This clone was seen a few times. The rearrangement uses TRBV27 and TRBJ2-2, with D uncertain. The CDR3 length is 15 residues. Germline CDR1 reads MNHEY; CDR2 reads SMNVEV (reference sequence). V lost 3 bases, J lost 4 bases, and 12 bases lay in between. For the CDR3, the DNA is TGTGCCAGCAGTTTTCGAGCGCTAAGCACCGGGGAGCTGTTTTTT. Its translation is CASSFRALSTGELFF.

The chain carries TRBV7-3 and TRBJ2-1, with D possibly matching TRBD2 (6 bases). CDR1 is SGHTA and CDR2 is FQGTGA in the germline V gene. The CDR3 runs 15 residues. V gave up 4 bases and J gave up 1 base, with 11 bases separating them. The DNA for the CDR3 is TGTGCCAGCAGCTCGGGAGCAGTATCCTACAATGAGCAGTTCTTC. Its protein is CASSSGAVSYNEQFF.

The rearrangement joins TRBV19 to TRBJ2-3; D not certain. Germline lookup yields CDR1 LNHDA and CDR2 SQIVND (reference sequence). CDR3 length equals 14 residues. With 2 bases removed from V and 5 bases from J, the gap between germline ends came to 11 bases. CDR3 nucleotide sequence: TGTGCCAGTAGTATAAACGGTGGGCGAGATACGCAGTATTTT. Its translation is CASSINGGRDTQYF. Drawing the rest from reference TRBV19 and TRBJ2-3, the complete variable domain is DGGITQSPKYLFRKEGQNVTLSCEQNLNHDAMYWYRQDPGQGLRLIYYSQIVNDFQKGDIAEGYSVSREKKESFPLTVTSAQKNPTAFYLCASSINGGRDTQYFGPGTRLTVL.

The chain carries TRBV29-1 and TRBJ2-1; 8 nucleotides agree with TRBD2. This CDR3 spans 14 amino acids. V was clipped by 4 bases and J by 5 bases; unmatched bases: 7. Germline V gene data show CDR1 as SQVTM and CDR2 as ANQGSEA. DNA for the CDR3: TGCAGCGTTGTTGGGCTAGCGGGCGACAATGAGCAGTTCTTC. Amino acids: CSVVGLAGDNEQFF.

The chain employs TRBV7-9 and TRBJ2-7; 14 bases match TRBD2. Germline CDR1 reads SEHNR; CDR2 reads FQNEAQ (reference sequence). This CDR3 comprises 16 residues. The J segment lost 2 bases and the V segment lost 5 bases, leaving 5 bases of the junction unmatched. The CDR3 here is CASSVGLAGGAYEQYF. The DNA for the CDR3 is TGTGCCAGCAGCGTCGGACTAGCGGGAGGTGCCTACGAGCAGTACTTC.

To note about this clone: A junction end diverges from the germline sequence, so it may reflect a read error. The chain has TRBV20-1 and TRBJ2-5; 9 bases line up with TRBD2. Germline CDR1 and CDR2: DFQATT and SNEGSKA (reference sequence). The CDR3 extends over 11 amino acids. DNA of the CDR3: TGCAGTGCTAGCGGGACTAGCCGCATGCACTTC. It specifies CSASGTSRMHF.

This clone has just one count. This rearrangement joins TRBV6-1 to TRBJ1-2; no reliable D call. The germline V and J ends were trimmed by 3 bases and 8 bases, with 10 bases remaining between them. The CDR3 spans 12 residues. The V gene's germline CDR1 is MNHNS and CDR2 SASEGT. CDR3 nucleotides: TGTGCCAGCAGTGACCAGGCGCTCGGCTACACCTTC. It encodes CASSDQALGYTF.